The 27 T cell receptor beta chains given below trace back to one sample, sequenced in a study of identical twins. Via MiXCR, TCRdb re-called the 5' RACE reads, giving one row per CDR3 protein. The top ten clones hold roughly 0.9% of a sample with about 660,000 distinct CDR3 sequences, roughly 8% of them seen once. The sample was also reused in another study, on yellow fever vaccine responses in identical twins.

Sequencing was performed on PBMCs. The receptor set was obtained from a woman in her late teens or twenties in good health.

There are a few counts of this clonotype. For the CDR3, the DNA is TGTGCCAGCAGCGTACAGGGGGCCCCGGAGCAGTACTTC. This codes for CASSVQGAPEQYF. This chain joins TRBV4-2 and TRBJ2-7; 9 nucleotides match TRBD1. The CDR3 totals 13 residues. V trimming: 5 bases; J trimming: 7 bases; junction bases outside the gene matches: 6. Germline loops: CDR1 LGHNA, CDR2 YNFKEQ.

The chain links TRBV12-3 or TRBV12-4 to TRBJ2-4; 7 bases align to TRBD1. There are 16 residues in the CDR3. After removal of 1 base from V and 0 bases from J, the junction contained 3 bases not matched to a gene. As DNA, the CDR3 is TGTGCCAGCAGTTTAGGGACAGGCGTAGCCAAAAACATTCAGTACTTC. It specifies CASSLGTGVAKNIQYF.

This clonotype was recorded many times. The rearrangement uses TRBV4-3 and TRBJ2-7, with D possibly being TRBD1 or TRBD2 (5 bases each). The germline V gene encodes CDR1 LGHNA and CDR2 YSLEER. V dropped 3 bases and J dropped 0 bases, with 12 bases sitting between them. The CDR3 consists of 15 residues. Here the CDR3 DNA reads TGCGCCAGCAGCCACGGGACCTACAGCTCCTACGAGCAGTACTTC. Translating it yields CASSHGTYSSYEQYF.

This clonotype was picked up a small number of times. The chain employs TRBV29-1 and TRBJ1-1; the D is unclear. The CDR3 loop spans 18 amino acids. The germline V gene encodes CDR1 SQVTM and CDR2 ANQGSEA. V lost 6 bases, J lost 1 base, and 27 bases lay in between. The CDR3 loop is CSVLQTPSPWFGNTEAFF. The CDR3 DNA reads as TGCAGCGTCCTACAAACCCCATCCCCGTGGTTTGGGAACACTGAAGCTTTCTTT.

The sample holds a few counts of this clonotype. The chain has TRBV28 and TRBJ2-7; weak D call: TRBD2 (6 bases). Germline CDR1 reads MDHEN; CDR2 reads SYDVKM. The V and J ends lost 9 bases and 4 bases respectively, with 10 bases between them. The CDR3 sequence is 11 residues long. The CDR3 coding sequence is TGTGCCAGTCTGCGGGGATACGAGCAGTACTTC. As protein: CASLRGYEQYF.

As DNA, the CDR3 is TGTGCCAGCAGCGTAGGGGGGACGGTAAACACTGAAGCTTTCTTT. This sequence encodes CASSVGGTVNTEAFF. The chain is built from TRBV9 and TRBJ1-1; tentative D call: TRBD1 (5 bases). The CDR3 consists of 15 residues. CDR1 SGDLS and CDR2 YYNGEE come from the germline V gene. Trimming took off 0 bases at V and 2 bases at J, with 11 bases between the two ends.

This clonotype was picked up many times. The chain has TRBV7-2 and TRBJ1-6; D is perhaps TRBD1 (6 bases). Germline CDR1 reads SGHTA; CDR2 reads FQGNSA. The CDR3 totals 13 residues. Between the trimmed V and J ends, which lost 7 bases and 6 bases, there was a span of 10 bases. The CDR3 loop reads CASTGGLNSPLHF. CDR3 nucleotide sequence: TGTGCCAGCACCGGGGGCCTTAATTCACCCCTCCACTTT. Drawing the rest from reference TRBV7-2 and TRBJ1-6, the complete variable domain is GAGVSQSPSNKVTEKGKDVELRCDPISGHTALYWYRQSLGQGLEFLIYFQGNSAPDKSGLPSDRFSAERTGGSVSTLTIQRTQQEDSAVYLCASTGGLNSPLHFGNGTRLTVT.

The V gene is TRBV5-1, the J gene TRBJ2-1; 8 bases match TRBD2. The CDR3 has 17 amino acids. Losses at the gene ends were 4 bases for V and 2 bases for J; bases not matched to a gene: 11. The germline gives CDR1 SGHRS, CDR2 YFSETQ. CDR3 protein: CASSDTIAGLTYNEQFF. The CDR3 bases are TGCGCCAGCAGCGATACCATAGCGGGGCTCACCTACAATGAGCAGTTCTTC.

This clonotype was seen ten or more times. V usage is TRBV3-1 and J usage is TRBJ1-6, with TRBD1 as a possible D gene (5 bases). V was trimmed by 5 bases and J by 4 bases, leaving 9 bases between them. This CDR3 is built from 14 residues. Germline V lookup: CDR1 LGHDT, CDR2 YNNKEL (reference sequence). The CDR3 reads CASSGGTYNSPLHF. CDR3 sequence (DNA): TGTGCCAGCAGCGGGGGGACTTATAATTCACCCCTCCACTTT.

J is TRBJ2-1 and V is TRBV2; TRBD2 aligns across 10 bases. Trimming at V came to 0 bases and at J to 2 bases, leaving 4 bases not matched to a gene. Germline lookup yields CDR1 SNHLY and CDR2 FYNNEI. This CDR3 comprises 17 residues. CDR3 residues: CASSEAEREGPYNEQFF. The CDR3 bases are TGTGCCAGCAGTGAAGCGGAGCGGGAGGGCCCCTACAATGAGCAGTTCTTC.

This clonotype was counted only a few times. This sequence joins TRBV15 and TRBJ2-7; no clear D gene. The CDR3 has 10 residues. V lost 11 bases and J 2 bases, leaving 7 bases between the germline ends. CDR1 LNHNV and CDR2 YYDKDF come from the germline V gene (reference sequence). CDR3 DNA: TGTGCCTTAACCGCCTACGAGCAGTACTTC. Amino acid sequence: CALTAYEQYF.

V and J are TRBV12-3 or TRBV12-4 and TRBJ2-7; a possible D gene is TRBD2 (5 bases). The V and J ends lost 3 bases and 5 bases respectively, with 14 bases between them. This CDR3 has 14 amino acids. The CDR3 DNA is TGTGCCAGCAGTTTTGAGGGCTTAGCCGACGAGCAGTACTTC. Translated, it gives CASSFEGLADEQYF.

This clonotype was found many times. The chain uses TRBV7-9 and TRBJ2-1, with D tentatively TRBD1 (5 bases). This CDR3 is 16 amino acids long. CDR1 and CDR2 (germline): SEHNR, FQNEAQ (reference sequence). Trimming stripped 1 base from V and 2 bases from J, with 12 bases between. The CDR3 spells CASSLDLGATYNEQFF. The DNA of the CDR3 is TGTGCCAGCAGCTTAGACCTAGGGGCGACCTACAATGAGCAGTTCTTC.

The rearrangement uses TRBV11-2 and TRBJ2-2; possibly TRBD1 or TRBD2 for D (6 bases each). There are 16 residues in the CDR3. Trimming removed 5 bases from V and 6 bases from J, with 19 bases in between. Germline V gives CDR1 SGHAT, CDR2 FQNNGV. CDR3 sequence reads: CASSALGGIIAGELFF. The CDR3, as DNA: TGTGCCAGCAGCGCTTTAGGGGGGATAATAGCCGGGGAGCTGTTTTTT.

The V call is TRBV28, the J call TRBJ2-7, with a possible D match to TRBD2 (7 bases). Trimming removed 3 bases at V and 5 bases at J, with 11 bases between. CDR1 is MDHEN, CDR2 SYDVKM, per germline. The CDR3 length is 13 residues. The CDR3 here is CASSFGGRNEQYF. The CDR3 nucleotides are TGTGCCAGCAGTTTCGGGGGGCGGAACGAGCAGTACTTC.

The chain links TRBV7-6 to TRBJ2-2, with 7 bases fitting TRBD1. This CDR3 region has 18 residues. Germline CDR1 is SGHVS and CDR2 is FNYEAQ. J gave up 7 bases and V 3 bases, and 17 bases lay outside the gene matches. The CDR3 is CASSFLWSDSTGDGELFF. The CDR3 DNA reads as TGTGCCAGCAGCTTCCTGTGGTCCGACTCCACAGGGGACGGGGAGCTGTTTTTT.

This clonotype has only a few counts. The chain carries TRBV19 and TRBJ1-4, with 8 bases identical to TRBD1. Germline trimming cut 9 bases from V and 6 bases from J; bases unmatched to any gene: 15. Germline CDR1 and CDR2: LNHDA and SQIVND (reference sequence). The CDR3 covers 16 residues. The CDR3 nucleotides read TGTGCCAGCGGCCTGCGACCCGGACAGGGAGATGAAAAACTGTTTTTT. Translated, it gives CASGLRPGQGDEKLFF.

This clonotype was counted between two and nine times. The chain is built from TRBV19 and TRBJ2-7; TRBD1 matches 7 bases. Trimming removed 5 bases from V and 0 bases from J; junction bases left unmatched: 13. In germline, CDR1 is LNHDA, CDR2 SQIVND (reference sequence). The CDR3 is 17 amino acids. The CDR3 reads CASSARPGTASSYEQYF. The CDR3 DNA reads TGTGCCAGTAGTGCTCGTCCCGGGACAGCCAGCTCCTACGAGCAGTACTTC.

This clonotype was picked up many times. As DNA, the CDR3 is TGCAGCGTTGGAGGAGGTAGCACAGATACGCAGTATTTT. Its protein product is CSVGGGSTDTQYF. The gene calls are TRBV29-1 and TRBJ2-3, with a tentative D call TRBD2 (5 bases). V was cut by 4 bases and J by 0 bases, with 8 bases left in between. CDR1 and CDR2 (germline): SQVTM, ANQGSEA. CDR3 length: 13 residues.

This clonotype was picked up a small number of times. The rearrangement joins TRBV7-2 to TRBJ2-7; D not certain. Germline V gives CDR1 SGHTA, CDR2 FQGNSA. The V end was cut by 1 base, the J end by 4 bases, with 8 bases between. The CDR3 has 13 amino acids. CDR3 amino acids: CASSLGLWYEQYF. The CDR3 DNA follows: TGTGCCAGCAGCTTAGGGTTATGGTACGAGCAGTACTTC.

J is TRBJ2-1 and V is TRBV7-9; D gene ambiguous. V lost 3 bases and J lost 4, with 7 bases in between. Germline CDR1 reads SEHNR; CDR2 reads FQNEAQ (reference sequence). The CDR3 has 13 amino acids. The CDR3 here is CASSFRVYNEQFF. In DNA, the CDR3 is TGTGCCAGCAGCTTTAGAGTTTACAATGAGCAGTTCTTC.

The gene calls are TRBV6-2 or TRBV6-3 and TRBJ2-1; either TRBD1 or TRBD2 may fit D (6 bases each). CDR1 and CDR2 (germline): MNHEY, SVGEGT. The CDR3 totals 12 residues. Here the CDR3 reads CASGRGSAEQFF. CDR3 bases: TGTGCTAGCGGCAGGGGCTCGGCTGAGCAGTTCTTC.

The CDR3 sequence: CATSRDVWGPKGSNTGELFF. The CDR3 bases are TGTGCCACCAGCAGAGATGTTTGGGGCCCAAAGGGATCGAACACCGGGGAGCTGTTTTTT. The J gene is TRBJ2-2, the V gene TRBV15; D might be TRBD1 (5 bases). Trimming removed 0 bases from V and 0 bases from J, with 20 bases in between. In germline, CDR1 is LNHNV, CDR2 YYDKDF (reference sequence). The CDR3 length is 20 residues.

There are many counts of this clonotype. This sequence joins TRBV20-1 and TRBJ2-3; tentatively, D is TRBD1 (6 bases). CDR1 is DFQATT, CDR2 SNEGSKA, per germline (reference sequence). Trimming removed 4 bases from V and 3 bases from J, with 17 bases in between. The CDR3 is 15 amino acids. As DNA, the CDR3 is TGCAGTGCTACCAGCCCCTGGCAGGGGACAGATACGCAGTATTTT. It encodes CSATSPWQGTDTQYF.

The DNA for the CDR3 is TGCAGCGTTGTCAGGGAGGCGGACACCGGGGAGCTGTTTTTT. It specifies CSVVREADTGELFF. The chain combines TRBV29-1 with TRBJ2-2; weak D call: TRBD2 (6 bases). CDR3 length: 14 amino acids. CDR1 and CDR2 (germline): SQVTM, ANQGSEA. The germline V and J ends were trimmed by 4 bases and 3 bases, with 12 bases remaining between them.

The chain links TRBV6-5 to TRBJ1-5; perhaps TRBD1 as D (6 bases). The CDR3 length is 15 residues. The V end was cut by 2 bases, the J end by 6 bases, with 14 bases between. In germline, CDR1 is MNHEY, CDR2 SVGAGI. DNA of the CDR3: TGTGCCAGCAGTTACGTAAGGGGGGGCTCTCAGCCCCAGCATTTT. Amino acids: CASSYVRGGSQPQHF.

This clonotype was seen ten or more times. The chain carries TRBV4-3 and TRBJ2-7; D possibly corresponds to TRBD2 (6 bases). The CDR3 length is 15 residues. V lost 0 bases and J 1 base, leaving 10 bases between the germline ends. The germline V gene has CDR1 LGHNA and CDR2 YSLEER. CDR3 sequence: CASSQDLGGSYEQYF. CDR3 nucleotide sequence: TGCGCCAGCAGCCAAGATCTCGGGGGTTCCTACGAGCAGTACTTC.